This entry lists 27 T cell receptor beta chains sequenced from one sample in a study of CD4 T cells in relation to SARS-CoV-2 and coronaviruses. Unexposed donor CD4+ T cells date from about 2011-2018, before the COVID-19 pandemic. Method: immunoSEQ multiplex PCR; TCRdb's copy keeps in-frame clones and lacks some. Seen here are just under 65,000 clones, 85% to 95% observed once, and the top ten hold around 0.13%. Sample: naive CD4+ T cells from PBMCs. Described subset: naive CD4+ T cells isolated by negative enrichment. The source is a human donor in good health.

A single count supports this clone. The rearrangement links TRBV5-6 to TRBJ2-2; D may correspond to TRBD1 or TRBD2 (6 bases each). This CDR3 comprises 16 residues. With 2 bases removed from V and 0 bases from J, the gap between germline ends came to 11 bases. Looked up from germline, CDR1 is SGHDT and CDR2 is YYEEEE. The CDR3: CASSLHGGPNTGELFF. In DNA form, the CDR3 reads TGTGCCAGCAGCTTACACGGGGGCCCGAACACCGGGGAGCTGTTTTTT.

V and J are TRBV7-9 and TRBJ2-5, with a tentative D call TRBD1 (5 bases). The CDR3 totals 15 residues. V shed 2 bases and J shed 2 bases, with 12 bases lying between them. Germline V lookup: CDR1 SEHNR, CDR2 FQNEAQ (reference sequence). As DNA, the CDR3 is TGTGCCAGCAGCTTAATGGGGCTAAAACAAGAGACCCAGTACTTC. It translates to CASSLMGLKQETQYF.

The chain couples TRBV7-9 to TRBJ1-6; tentative D call: TRBD1 (6 bases). CDR1 SEHNR and CDR2 FQNEAQ come from the germline V gene (reference sequence). V dropped 1 base and J dropped 6 bases, with 16 bases sitting between them. This CDR3 has 17 residues. CDR3 nucleotides: TGTGCCAGCAGCTTAGGGGTACTTGACAGGCCTAATTCACCCCTCCACTTT. It specifies CASSLGVLDRPNSPLHF.

This chain's CDR3 is CASSLSGGNYEQYF. The DNA of the CDR3 is TGTGCCAGCAGCTTGAGTGGTGGCAACTACGAGCAGTACTTC. J is TRBJ2-7 and V is TRBV5-6; no clear D. The CDR3 loop spans 14 amino acids. The V and J ends lost 1 base and 3 bases respectively, with 11 bases between them. From germline, CDR1 is SGHDT and CDR2 YYEEEE.

This clone has only one observation. V gene TRBV27 combines with J gene TRBJ2-7, with D perhaps assigned TRBD1 or TRBD2 (5 bases each). Between the trimmed V and J ends, which lost 3 bases and 3 bases, there was a span of 21 bases. The CDR3 sequence is 17 residues long. CDR1 is MNHEY and CDR2 is SMNVEV in the germline V gene (reference sequence). Written as DNA, the CDR3 is TGTGCCAGCAGTTTCGGGCAGGGACGGAACCAAATCTACGAGCAGTACTTC. This gives the protein CASSFGQGRNQIYEQYF.

The chain employs TRBV11-2 and TRBJ1-4, with a tentative D call TRBD1 (5 bases). Trimming removed 5 bases at V and 7 bases at J, with 14 bases between. The length of the CDR3 is 14 residues. Germline V gene sequence: CDR1 SGHAT, CDR2 FQNNGV. CDR3 sequence reads: CASSPRGRGEKLFF. CDR3 nucleotides: TGTGCCAGCAGCCCGCGGGGGAGAGGTGAAAAACTGTTTTTT.

This chain connects TRBV10-3 to TRBJ2-7, with TRBD2 identical over 9 bases. The CDR3 loop spans 16 amino acids. Germline CDR1 reads ENHRY; CDR2 reads SYGVKD. V shed 8 bases, J shed 6 bases, and the junction held 17 bases outside the gene matches. This CDR3 is CAIQPSGTSNTGEQYF. CDR3 nucleotide sequence: TGTGCCATCCAACCTAGCGGGACTAGCAACACGGGCGAGCAGTACTTC.

The chain employs TRBV6-5 and TRBJ2-7; 12 bases match TRBD2. This CDR3 region has 15 residues. From germline, CDR1 is MNHEY and CDR2 SVGAGI. V lost 10 bases, J lost 6 bases, and 13 bases stayed unmatched. CDR3 sequence reads: CATRGASGRGSEQYF. CDR3 nucleotide sequence: TGTGCCACCCGGGGAGCTAGCGGGAGGGGGAGCGAGCAGTACTTC.

The chain combines TRBV24-1 with TRBJ2-1, with 9 nucleotides matching TRBD2. Germline trimming cut 4 bases from V and 2 bases from J; bases unmatched to any gene: 8. The germline V gene encodes CDR1 KGHDR and CDR2 SFDVKD. CDR3 size: 17 residues. CDR3 loop: CATSELTSGNTYNEQFF. CDR3 in DNA: TGTGCCACCAGTGAGTTGACTAGCGGCAACACCTACAATGAGCAGTTCTTC.

The chain links TRBV5-8 to TRBJ1-5; no clear D. CDR1 is SGHTS, CDR2 YDEGEE, per germline. The length of the CDR3 is 15 residues. The ends were cut back, 0 bases at V and 2 bases at J, with 9 bases in the middle. In nucleotides, the CDR3 is TGTGCCAGCAGCTTGGGCTGGGTAGGCAATCAGCCCCAGCATTTT. Amino acid sequence: CASSLGWVGNQPQHF.

The genes are TRBV5-3 and TRBJ1-5, with D perhaps matching TRBD1 (5 bases). Being an ORF, TRBV5-3 has a function that is uncertain. The CDR3 runs to 14 residues. The V end was cut by 0 bases, the J end by 7 bases, with 11 bases between. The CDR3 here is CARSLDHGGQPQHF. CDR3 coding DNA: TGTGCCAGAAGCTTGGATCACGGGGGGCAGCCCCAGCATTTT.

V is TRBV14 and J is TRBJ2-6; D is tentatively TRBD1 or TRBD2 (5 bases each). This CDR3 has 17 amino acids. V was trimmed by 1 base and J by 4 bases, leaving 14 bases between them. Germline lookup yields CDR1 SGHDN and CDR2 FVKESK. CDR3 DNA: TGTGCCAGCAGCCAAGTCCGGGGCAGCCACGGGGCCAACGTCCTGACTTTC. Residues: CASSQVRGSHGANVLTF.

This chain links TRBV14 with TRBJ1-1; D is perhaps TRBD1 (6 bases). V lost 3 bases and J 7 bases, leaving 21 bases between the germline ends. Germline CDR1 SGHDN, CDR2 FVKESK. CDR3 length equals 16 residues. As DNA, the CDR3 is TGTGCCAGCAGCCAGGAGACAGGCTTACACGGGGGTGAAGCTTTCTTT. It translates to CASSQETGLHGGEAFF.

The chain links TRBV11-2 to TRBJ2-3, with a weak D call TRBD1 (5 bases). The CDR3 runs to 15 residues. V was pared by 1 base and J by 4 bases, with 12 bases between. CDR1 is SGHAT, CDR2 FQNNGV, per germline. CDR3 sequence reads: CASSLVAAGPDTQYF. CDR3 in DNA: TGTGCCAGCAGCTTAGTTGCGGCAGGGCCAGATACGCAGTATTTT.

The J gene is TRBJ1-2, the V gene TRBV6-5; D perhaps matches TRBD1 (5 bases). V was trimmed by 10 bases and J by 3 bases, leaving 15 bases between them. The CDR3 sequence is 13 residues long. Germline V gene data show CDR1 as MNHEY and CDR2 as SVGAGI. The CDR3 reads CAIVGDSYYGYTF. The CDR3 coding sequence is TGTGCCATAGTTGGGGACTCCTACTATGGCTACACCTTC.

The V and J genes are TRBV2 and TRBJ1-3; 9 positions agree with TRBD1. V was pared by 1 base and J by 4 bases, with 5 bases of the junction left unmatched. Per the germline V gene, CDR1 is SNHLY and CDR2 is FYNNEI. The CDR3 extends over 16 amino acids. This CDR3 is CASSEGGQGRGNTIYF. CDR3 DNA: TGTGCCAGCAGTGAAGGGGGACAGGGTAGAGGAAACACCATATATTTT.

The chain links TRBV7-9 to TRBJ2-1; 11 bases align to TRBD2. Germline trimming cut 6 bases from V and 9 bases from J; bases unmatched to any gene: 10. The CDR3 has 15 residues. The V gene's germline CDR1 is SEHNR and CDR2 FQNEAQ (reference sequence). The CDR3 is CASRQTSGSSGEQFF. DNA for the CDR3: TGTGCCAGCAGGCAAACTAGCGGGAGTAGCGGTGAGCAGTTCTTC.

The chain uses TRBV7-8 and TRBJ2-2, with TRBD1 matching over 9 bases. Germline CDR1 is SGHVS and CDR2 is FQNEAQ. This CDR3 is built from 15 residues. V shed 5 bases and J 4 bases; nucleotides not matched to a gene: 5. The CDR3 DNA is TGTGCCAGCAGCACCCGACAGGGGGTCACCGGGGAGCTGTTTTTT. It specifies CASSTRQGVTGELFF.

V is TRBV7-2 and J is TRBJ2-7; the match to TRBD1 covers 7 bases. The CDR3 is made up of 16 amino acids. Trimming at V came to 0 bases and at J to 0 bases, leaving 5 bases not matched to a gene. The germline CDR1 and CDR2 sequences are SGHTA and FQGNSA. The CDR3 DNA reads TGTGCCAGCAGCTTAGCGGGGACAGTACCCTCCTACGAGCAGTACTTC. This sequence encodes CASSLAGTVPSYEQYF.

The sample holds one count of this clone. The chain carries TRBV5-1 and TRBJ2-5, with a possible D match to TRBD1 (6 bases). Trimming removed 3 bases at V and 2 bases at J, with 11 bases between. The CDR3 covers 14 residues. Germline values: CDR1 SGHRS, CDR2 YFSETQ. CDR3 sequence reads: CASSSGQPQETQYF. The CDR3 region has the DNA TGCGCCAGCAGCTCAGGACAGCCTCAAGAGACCCAGTACTTC.

This chain links TRBV7-3 with TRBJ2-3; the D gene is possibly TRBD2 (6 bases). Germline V gene lookup returns CDR1 SGHTA and CDR2 FQGTGA. V shed 3 bases and J shed 3 bases, with 16 bases lying between them. This CDR3 region has 16 residues. In nucleotides, the CDR3 is TGTGCCAGCAGCTTGACCGGGACTTCACCAACAGATACGCAGTATTTT. It encodes CASSLTGTSPTDTQYF.

The V call is TRBV6-5, the J call TRBJ2-5, with D uncertain. V was pared by 5 bases and J by 0 bases, with 10 bases between. This CDR3 contains 14 residues. Germline CDR1 and CDR2: MNHEY and SVGAGI. CDR3: CASSHTTYQETQYF. CDR3 coding DNA: TGTGCCAGCAGTCACACCACGTACCAAGAGACCCAGTACTTC.

This clone was seen a single time. The chain uses TRBV15 and TRBJ1-5; TRBD1 might be the D (6 bases). Per germline, CDR1 LNHNV and CDR2 YYDKDF (reference sequence). This CDR3 spans 15 amino acids. Trimming cost V 2 bases and J 2 bases, with 10 bases left between them. The CDR3 here is CATSRNRQGNQPQHF. The CDR3 coding sequence is TGTGCCACCAGCAGAAATCGACAGGGCAATCAGCCCCAGCATTTT.

The count of this clone is one. The J gene is TRBJ2-7, the V gene TRBV10-2, with 7 bases aligning to TRBD1. In germline, CDR1 is WSHSY, CDR2 SAAADI. The CDR3 spans 15 residues. V gave up 5 bases and J gave up 4 bases; unmatched junction bases: 11. This chain's CDR3 is CASSIDRAGPYEQYF. In DNA, the CDR3 is TGCGCCAGCAGTATAGACAGGGCGGGTCCATACGAGCAGTACTTC.

This chain joins TRBV28 and TRBJ2-1; no reliable D call. Trimming left V 6 bases short and J 8 bases short, with 11 bases between. The CDR3 contains 12 residues. CDR1 and CDR2 (germline): MDHEN, SYDVKM. The CDR3 protein is CASRGSQDEQFF. For the CDR3, the DNA is TGTGCCAGCAGGGGAAGTCAGGATGAGCAGTTCTTC.

The rearrangement links TRBV10-3 to TRBJ1-2; D is uncertain. The CDR3 runs 14 residues. Deletions cut 0 bases from V and 4 bases from J, with 9 bases between. Germline V gene sequence: CDR1 ENHRY, CDR2 SYGVKD. The CDR3 here is CAISESSRSYGYTF. The CDR3 DNA follows: TGTGCCATCAGTGAGTCGTCGCGGTCCTATGGCTACACCTTC.

This clone came up once. The J gene is TRBJ1-5, the V gene TRBV28, with TRBD1 matching 7 bases. Germline V gives CDR1 MDHEN, CDR2 SYDVKM. J gave up 4 bases and V 10 bases, and 4 bases lay outside the gene matches. The CDR3 totals 12 residues. In DNA form, the CDR3 reads TGTGCCACCCAGACAGGGAATCAGCCCCAGCATTTT. Amino acid sequence: CATQTGNQPQHF.